Listed below are T cell receptor beta chains from one sample, sequenced in a study of graft-versus-host responses after intestinal transplantation. Method: immunoSEQ multiplex PCR; TCRdb's copy keeps in-frame clones and lacks some. The sample contains around 97,000 clones, approximately 90% of which appear only once. These receptors are not linked to any known antigen. The specimen comprised unstimulated CD8+ T cells sorted from spleen or lymph node cells, sampled before intestinal transplant. The receptors were gathered from a human donor who received an intestinal transplant. The CDR3 runs from the conserved cysteine through the conserved F or W. The D gene is left open where the match is weak. Rows give clone size only sometimes, using once, few, many, or a class for an expanded clone.

CDR3nt	CDR3aa	v_gene	len	abundance	d_gene	j_gene
TGTGCCAGCAGTCAGACTAGCGGGACATTGGGGCGGAATGAGCAGTTCTTC	CASSQTSGTLGRNEQFF	TRBV9	17	NA	TRBD2	TRBJ2-1
TGTGCCAGCAATGCCCAGGGGGCGTTTGGCTACACCTTC	CASNAQGAFGYTF	TRBV9	13	NA	TRBD1	TRBJ1-2
TGTGCCAGCAGTGAAAGTGTGAGCTCCTACAATGAGCAGTTCTTC	CASSESVSSYNEQFF	TRBV25-1	15	NA	NA	TRBJ2-1
TGTGCCAGCAGCTCCCTCTGGGGGACTACCAATGAGCAGTTCTTC	CASSSLWGTTNEQFF	TRBV7-3	15	NA	TRBD2	TRBJ2-1
TGTGCCAGCAGTCCCCGGATCGGTGGCCCGGACAATGAGCAGTTCTTC	CASSPRIGGPDNEQFF	TRBV27	16	NA	NA	TRBJ2-1
TGTGCCAGCAGCTTCCAGCTCAGCTCTGGAAACACCATATATTTT	CASSFQLSSGNTIYF	TRBV5-6	15	NA	NA	TRBJ1-3
TGTGCCAGCAGCTTTATGAGGAATCAGCCCCAGCATTTT	CASSFMRNQPQHF	TRBV13	13	NA	NA	TRBJ1-5
TGTGCCAGCAGCCAATTGACAGGGCCGCCCTATGGCTACACCTTC	CASSQLTGPPYGYTF	TRBV14	15	NA	TRBD1	TRBJ1-2
TGTGCCAGCAGCTTAGGACACTCCTACGAGCAGTACTTC	CASSLGHSYEQYF	TRBV7-2	13	once	NA	TRBJ2-7
TGCAGCGTTGAAGAGGGCCTAGCGGCCTACGGTACGCAGTATTTT	CSVEEGLAAYGTQYF	TRBV29-1	15	NA	TRBD2	TRBJ2-3
TGTGCCACCGAGGCACCTGGAAAACTGTTTTTT	CATEAPGKLFF	TRBV10-3	11	once	NA	TRBJ1-4
TGTGCCAGCACTCATAGACGTGGGGCAGATACGCAGTATTTT	CASTHRRGADTQYF	TRBV11-2	14	NA	NA	TRBJ2-3
TGTGCTAGTGCCCAGGGGGATCGGTACTACGAGCAGTACTTC	CASAQGDRYYEQYF	TRBV12-5	14	NA	TRBD1	TRBJ2-7
TGTGCCAGTAGTATAGGACAGGGGGCGCAGTACGAGCAGTACTTC	CASSIGQGAQYEQYF	TRBV19	15	NA	TRBD1	TRBJ2-7
TGCAGCGTTGTTGTAGGGAATAGCAATCAGCCCCAGCATTTT	CSVVVGNSNQPQHF	TRBV29-1	14	NA	NA	TRBJ1-5
TGTGCCACCAGCGAGGGACAACTAGACACCGGGGAGCTGTTTTTT	CATSEGQLDTGELFF	TRBV15	15	NA	NA	TRBJ2-2
TGTGCCAGCAGCTTAGCAGGGGGAGTAAAGTATTCACCCCTCCACTTT	CASSLAGGVKYSPLHF	TRBV7-9	16	NA	NA	TRBJ1-6
TGTGCCAGCAGCCCACTCGGACTAGTTCTCCACAATGAGCAGTTCTTC	CASSPLGLVLHNEQFF	TRBV7-3	16	NA	TRBD2	TRBJ2-1
TGTGCCAGCAGCGTAGGTGGCGGGAGAGAGAATGAGCAGTTCTTC	CASSVGGGRENEQFF	TRBV9	15	NA	TRBD2	TRBJ2-1
TGTGCCAGCACCTCTATCCCGACTAGCGGGGGTGAAGAGACCCAGTACTTC	CASTSIPTSGGEETQYF	TRBV11-2	17	NA	TRBD2	TRBJ2-5
TGTGCCAGCAGCGCCGGGACTAGAGGTCGCTACGAGCAGTACTTC	CASSAGTRGRYEQYF	TRBV9	15	NA	TRBD2	TRBJ2-7
TGTGCCAGCAGCCCGTGGGGGTCGGACTCCTACGAGCAGTACTTC	CASSPWGSDSYEQYF	TRBV27	15	NA	NA	TRBJ2-7
TGTGCCAGCAGTGAATCTGGGGGCGAGACCCAGTACTTC	CASSESGGETQYF	TRBV6-1	13	once	NA	TRBJ2-5
TGTGCCAGCAGCACCGACAGGTTCGGAAACACCATATATTTT	CASSTDRFGNTIYF	TRBV7-6	14	NA	NA	TRBJ1-3
TGCAGCGTTGCCGGGGGGCAAGGCTACACCTTC	CSVAGGQGYTF	TRBV29-1	11	NA	NA	TRBJ1-2
TGTGCCAGCAGTGACTCGTGGGGGCTCTACGAGCAGTACTTC	CASSDSWGLYEQYF	TRBV2	14	NA	NA	TRBJ2-7
TGTGCCAGCAGTTTAGACTGGCTAGCGGGAGGTGCCAATGAGCAGTTCTTC	CASSLDWLAGGANEQFF	TRBV27	17	NA	TRBD2	TRBJ2-1
TGTGCCAGCAGCTTGTATAGGGACGGCTACACCTTC	CASSLYRDGYTF	TRBV5-4	12	NA	NA	TRBJ1-2
TGTGCCAGCAGTTATATTCGAGAGGGGGATCGGGACGAGCAGTACTTC	CASSYIREGDRDEQYF	TRBV28	16	NA	NA	TRBJ2-7
TGTGCCTGGAGTAACGTGGAACCTTACAATGAGCAGTTCTTC	CAWSNVEPYNEQFF	TRBV30	14	once	NA	TRBJ2-1
TGTGCCACCGAGACGGAACAGGATTCCTACGAGCAGTACTTC	CATETEQDSYEQYF	TRBV5-4	14	once	NA	TRBJ2-7
TGTGCCAGCAGGTTGTTACAGGGGGTGAACACTGAAGCTTTCTTT	CASRLLQGVNTEAFF	TRBV28	15	NA	TRBD1	TRBJ1-1
TGTGCCAGCAGCGCTAGCGGGAGTGAAGAGACCCAGTACTTC	CASSASGSEETQYF	TRBV9	14	once	TRBD2	TRBJ2-5
TGTGCCAGCAGCTTATTTTCGGGCAGGGCAGAGACCCAGTACTTC	CASSLFSGRAETQYF	TRBV5-5	15	NA	NA	TRBJ2-5
TGTGCCAGCAGCTTAGTCGGCAGCAATAATTCACCCCTCCACTTT	CASSLVGSNNSPLHF	TRBV11-2	15	NA	NA	TRBJ1-6
TGTGCCAGCATGACCTGGGACTACGAGCAGTACTTC	CASMTWDYEQYF	TRBV6-5	12	NA	NA	TRBJ2-7
TGTGCCAGCAGCCCTACGCTCGGGGGGTATTCATCCTATGGCTACACCTTC	CASSPTLGGYSSYGYTF	TRBV9	17	NA	NA	TRBJ1-2
TGCGCCAGCAGTCAATCCAGGGGGCGGTACGAGCAGTACTTC	CASSQSRGRYEQYF	TRBV23-1	14	NA	TRBD1	TRBJ2-7
TGTGCCAGCAGTCCGGGGACTCGGGGCTACACCTTC	CASSPGTRGYTF	TRBV27	12	NA	NA	TRBJ1-2
TGTGCCAGCAGTTACGACGGCCCAGGCCCCATTGGGGCTTTCTTT	CASSYDGPGPIGAFF	TRBV6-5	15	NA	NA	TRBJ1-1
TGTGCCAGCAGCTTACAGGGTCAGCCCCAGCATTTT	CASSLQGQPQHF	TRBV7-9	12	NA	NA	TRBJ1-5
TGTGCCAGCAGCGTATGGGACAGGGGTACTGATACGCAGTATTTT	CASSVWDRGTDTQYF	TRBV7-2	15	NA	TRBD1	TRBJ2-3
TGTGCCAGCGAGCCAGGGCCGAACACCGGGGAGCTGTTTTTT	CASEPGPNTGELFF	TRBV6-4	14	NA	NA	TRBJ2-2
TGTGCCAGCAGTTACGGGGATTCTCCCTTGGACGAGCAGTACTTC	CASSYGDSPLDEQYF	TRBV6-5	15	NA	NA	TRBJ2-7
TGTGCCAGTAGTATTAGCCTAGGTGAAGATACGCAGTATTTT	CASSISLGEDTQYF	TRBV19	14	NA	NA	TRBJ2-3
TGTGCCAGCAGTCCAACGTCAGAGACCCAGTACTTC	CASSPTSETQYF	TRBV6-1	12	NA	NA	TRBJ2-5
TGTGCCAGCAGCCCTCGAGGGTTAACTTATGGAGATACGCAGTATTTT	CASSPRGLTYGDTQYF	TRBV21-1	16	NA	NA	TRBJ2-3
TGTGCCAGCAGCGTAGGACAGGGGAACGAGCAGTACTTC	CASSVGQGNEQYF	TRBV9	13	NA	TRBD1	TRBJ2-7
TGTGCCAGCCAAAGCGAGACCTCCTACGAGCAGTACTTC	CASQSETSYEQYF	TRBV7-6	13	NA	NA	TRBJ2-7